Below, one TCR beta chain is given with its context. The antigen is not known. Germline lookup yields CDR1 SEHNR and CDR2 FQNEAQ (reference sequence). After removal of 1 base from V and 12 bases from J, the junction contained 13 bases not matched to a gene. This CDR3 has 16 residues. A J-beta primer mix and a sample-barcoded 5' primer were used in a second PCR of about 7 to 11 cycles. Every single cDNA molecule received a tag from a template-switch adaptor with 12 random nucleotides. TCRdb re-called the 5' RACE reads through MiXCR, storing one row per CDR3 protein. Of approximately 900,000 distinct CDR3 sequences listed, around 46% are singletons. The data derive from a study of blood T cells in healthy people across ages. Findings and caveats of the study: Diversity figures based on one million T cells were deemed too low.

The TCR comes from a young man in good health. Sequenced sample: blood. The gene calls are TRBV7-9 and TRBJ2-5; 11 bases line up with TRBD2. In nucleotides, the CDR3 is TGTGCCAGCAGCTTAGACGAGACTAGCGGGGATGAGGCGGAGTACTTC. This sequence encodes CASSLDETSGDEAEYF.